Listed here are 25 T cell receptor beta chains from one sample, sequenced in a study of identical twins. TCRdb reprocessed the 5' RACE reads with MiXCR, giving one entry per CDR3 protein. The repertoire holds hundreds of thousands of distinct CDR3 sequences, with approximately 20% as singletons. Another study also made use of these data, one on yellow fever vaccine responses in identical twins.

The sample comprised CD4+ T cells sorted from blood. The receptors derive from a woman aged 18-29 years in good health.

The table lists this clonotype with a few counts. The CDR3 loop reads CASSLQSNTNTEAFF. CDR3 coding DNA: TGCGCCAGCAGCTTGCAGTCCAATACGAACACTGAAGCTTTCTTT. The chain couples TRBV5-1 to TRBJ1-1; D is unresolved. With 1 base removed from V and 1 base from J, the gap between germline ends came to 11 bases. Germline V gene data show CDR1 as SGHRS and CDR2 as YFSETQ. This CDR3 has 15 residues.

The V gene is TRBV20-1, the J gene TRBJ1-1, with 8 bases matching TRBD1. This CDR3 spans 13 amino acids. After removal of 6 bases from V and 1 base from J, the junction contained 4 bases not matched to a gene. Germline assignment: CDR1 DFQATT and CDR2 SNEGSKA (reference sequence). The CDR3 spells CSARQGKNTEAFF. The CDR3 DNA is TGCAGTGCCCGACAGGGGAAGAACACTGAAGCTTTCTTT.

CDR3: CASAGLAPSNEQFF. CDR3 bases: TGCGCCAGCGCTGGACTAGCACCCTCGAATGAGCAGTTCTTC. V is TRBV5-1 and J is TRBJ2-1; 8 nucleotides match TRBD2. J was trimmed by 7 bases and V by 7 bases; bases with no gene match: 10. Germline CDR1 SGHRS, CDR2 YFSETQ. This CDR3 has 14 residues.

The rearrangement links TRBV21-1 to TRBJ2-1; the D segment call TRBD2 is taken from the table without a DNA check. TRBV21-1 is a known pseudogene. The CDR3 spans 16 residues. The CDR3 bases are TGTGCCAGCAGCAAAGCAATAGCGGAAGAGGTAAATGAGCAGTTCTTC. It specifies CASSKAIAEEVNEQFF.

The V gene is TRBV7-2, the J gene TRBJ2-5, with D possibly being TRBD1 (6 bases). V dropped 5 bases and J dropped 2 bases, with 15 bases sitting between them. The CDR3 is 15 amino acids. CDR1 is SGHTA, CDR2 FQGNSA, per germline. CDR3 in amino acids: CASSRGQGRQETQYF. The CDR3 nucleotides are TGTGCCAGCAGCCGTGGGCAGGGGAGACAAGAGACCCAGTACTTC.

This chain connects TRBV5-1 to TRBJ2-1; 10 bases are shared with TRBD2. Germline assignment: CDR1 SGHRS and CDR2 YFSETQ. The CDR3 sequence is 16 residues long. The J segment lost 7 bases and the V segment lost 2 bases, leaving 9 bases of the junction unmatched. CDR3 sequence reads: CASSFLSSGGRNEQFF. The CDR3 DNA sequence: TGCGCCAGCAGCTTTTTGAGTAGCGGGGGGAGGAATGAGCAGTTCTTC.

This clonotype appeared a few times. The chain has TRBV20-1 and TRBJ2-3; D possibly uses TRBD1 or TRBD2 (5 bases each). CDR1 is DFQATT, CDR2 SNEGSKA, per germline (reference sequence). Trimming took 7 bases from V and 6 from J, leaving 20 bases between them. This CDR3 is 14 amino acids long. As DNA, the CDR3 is TGCAGTGTTTCGGGGACCTGGAAAGTGGATACGCAGTATTTT. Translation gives CSVSGTWKVDTQYF.

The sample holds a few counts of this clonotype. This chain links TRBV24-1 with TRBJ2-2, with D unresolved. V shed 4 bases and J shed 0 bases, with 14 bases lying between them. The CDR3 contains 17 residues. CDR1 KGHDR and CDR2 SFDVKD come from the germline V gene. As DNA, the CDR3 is TGTGCCACCAGTGACCCTACGCGAGTTGCGAACACCGGGGAGCTGTTTTTT. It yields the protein CATSDPTRVANTGELFF.

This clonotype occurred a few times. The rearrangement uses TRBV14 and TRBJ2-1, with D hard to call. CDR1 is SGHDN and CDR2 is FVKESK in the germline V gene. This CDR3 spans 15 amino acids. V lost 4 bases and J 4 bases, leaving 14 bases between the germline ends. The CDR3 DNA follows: TGTGCCAGCAGCCCCCAGCCTCTGGGGTACAATGAGCAGTTCTTC. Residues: CASSPQPLGYNEQFF.

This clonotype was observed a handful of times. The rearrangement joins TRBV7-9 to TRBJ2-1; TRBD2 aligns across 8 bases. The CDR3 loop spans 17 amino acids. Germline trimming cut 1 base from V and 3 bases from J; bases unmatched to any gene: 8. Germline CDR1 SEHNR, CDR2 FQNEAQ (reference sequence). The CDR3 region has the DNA TGTGCCAGCAGCTTAGTAGGGGCTAGCGGGTACTACAATGAGCAGTTCTTC. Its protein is CASSLVGASGYYNEQFF.

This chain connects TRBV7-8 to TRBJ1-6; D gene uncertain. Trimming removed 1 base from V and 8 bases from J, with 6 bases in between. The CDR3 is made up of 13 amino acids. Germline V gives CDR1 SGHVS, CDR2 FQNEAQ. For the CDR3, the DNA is TGTGCCAGCAGCTTAGGGGGTCATTCACCCCTCCACTTT. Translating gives CASSLGGHSPLHF.

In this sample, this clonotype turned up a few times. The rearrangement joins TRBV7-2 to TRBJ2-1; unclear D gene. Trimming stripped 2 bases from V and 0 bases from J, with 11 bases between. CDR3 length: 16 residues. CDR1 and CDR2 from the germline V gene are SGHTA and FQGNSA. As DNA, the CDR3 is TGTGCCAGCAGCTTAATAGCCGAGAGCTCCTACAATGAGCAGTTCTTC. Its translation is CASSLIAESSYNEQFF.

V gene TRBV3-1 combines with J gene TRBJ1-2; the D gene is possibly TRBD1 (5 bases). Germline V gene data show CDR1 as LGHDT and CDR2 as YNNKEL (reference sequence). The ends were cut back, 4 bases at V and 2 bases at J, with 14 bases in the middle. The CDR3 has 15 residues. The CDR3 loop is CASSREGVSNYGYTF. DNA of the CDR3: TGTGCCAGCAGCCGAGAAGGGGTGTCGAACTATGGCTACACCTTC.

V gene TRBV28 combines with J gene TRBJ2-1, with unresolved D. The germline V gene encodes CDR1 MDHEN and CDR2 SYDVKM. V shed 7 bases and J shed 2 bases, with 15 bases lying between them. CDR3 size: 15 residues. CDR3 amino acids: CASTLGPRPYNEQFF. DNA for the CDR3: TGTGCCAGCACCTTAGGCCCGCGCCCCTACAATGAGCAGTTCTTC.

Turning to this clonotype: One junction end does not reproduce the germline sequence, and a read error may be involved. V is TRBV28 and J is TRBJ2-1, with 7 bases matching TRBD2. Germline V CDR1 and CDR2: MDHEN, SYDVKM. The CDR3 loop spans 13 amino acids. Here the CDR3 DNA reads TGTGCCAGCAGCCCCTCTACGGGGGGAGCCACCTACTTC. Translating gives CASSPSTGGATYF.

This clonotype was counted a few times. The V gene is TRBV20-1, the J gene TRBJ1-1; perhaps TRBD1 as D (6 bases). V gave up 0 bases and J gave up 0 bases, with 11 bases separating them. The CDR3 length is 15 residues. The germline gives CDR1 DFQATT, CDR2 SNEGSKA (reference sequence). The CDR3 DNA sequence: TGCAGTGCTAGAGATGGGGGGCCTATGAACACTGAAGCTTTCTTT. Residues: CSARDGGPMNTEAFF.

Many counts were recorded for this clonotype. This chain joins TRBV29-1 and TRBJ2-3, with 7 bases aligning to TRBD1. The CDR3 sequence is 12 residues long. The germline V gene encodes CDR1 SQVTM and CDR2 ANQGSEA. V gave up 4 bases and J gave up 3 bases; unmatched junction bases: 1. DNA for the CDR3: TGCAGCGTTGGACAGGGAACAGATACGCAGTATTTT. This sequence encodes CSVGQGTDTQYF.

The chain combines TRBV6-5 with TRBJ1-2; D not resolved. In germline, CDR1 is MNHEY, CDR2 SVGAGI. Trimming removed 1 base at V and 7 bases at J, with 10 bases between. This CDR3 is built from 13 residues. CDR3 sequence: CASSYYGLGGYTF. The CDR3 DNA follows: TGTGCCAGCAGTTACTATGGATTAGGTGGCTACACCTTC.

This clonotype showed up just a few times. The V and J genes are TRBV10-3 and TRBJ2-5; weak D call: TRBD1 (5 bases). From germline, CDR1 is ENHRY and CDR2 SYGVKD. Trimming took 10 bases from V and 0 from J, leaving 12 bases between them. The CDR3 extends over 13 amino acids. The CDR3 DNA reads TGTGCCACCAACGGCAGGGACCAAGAGACCCAGTACTTC. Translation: CATNGRDQETQYF.

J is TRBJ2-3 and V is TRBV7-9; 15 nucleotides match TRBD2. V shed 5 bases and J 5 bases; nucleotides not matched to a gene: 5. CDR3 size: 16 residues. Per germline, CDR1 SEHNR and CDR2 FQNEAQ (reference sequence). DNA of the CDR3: TGTGCCAGCAGCCAATGGACTAGCGGGGGGGGAGATACGCAGTATTTT. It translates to CASSQWTSGGGDTQYF.

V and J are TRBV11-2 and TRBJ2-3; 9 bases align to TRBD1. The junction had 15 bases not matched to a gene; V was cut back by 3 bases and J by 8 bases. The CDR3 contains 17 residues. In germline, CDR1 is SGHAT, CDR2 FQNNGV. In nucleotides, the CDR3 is TGTGCCAGCAGCTTTTCGGGGGGACAGGGCCATACGACTACGCAGTATTTT. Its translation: CASSFSGGQGHTTTQYF.

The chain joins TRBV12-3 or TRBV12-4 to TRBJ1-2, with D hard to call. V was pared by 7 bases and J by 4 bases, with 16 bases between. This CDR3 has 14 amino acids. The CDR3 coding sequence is TGTGCCAGCACCTCGGTTCAGTATGGCTATGGCTACACCTTC. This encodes CASTSVQYGYGYTF.

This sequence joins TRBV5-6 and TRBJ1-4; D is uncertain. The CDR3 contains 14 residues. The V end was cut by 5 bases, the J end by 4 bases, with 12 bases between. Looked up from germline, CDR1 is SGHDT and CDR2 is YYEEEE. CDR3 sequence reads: CASSFRTDNEKLFF. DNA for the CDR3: TGTGCCAGCAGTTTCAGGACTGATAATGAAAAACTGTTTTTT.

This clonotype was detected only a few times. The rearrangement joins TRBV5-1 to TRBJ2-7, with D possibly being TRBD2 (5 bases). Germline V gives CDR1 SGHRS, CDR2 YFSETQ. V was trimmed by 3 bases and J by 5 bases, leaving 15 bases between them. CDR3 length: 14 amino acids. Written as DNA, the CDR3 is TGCGCCAGCAGCTCGGCCCAGACGGGAAACGAGCAGTACTTC. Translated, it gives CASSSAQTGNEQYF.

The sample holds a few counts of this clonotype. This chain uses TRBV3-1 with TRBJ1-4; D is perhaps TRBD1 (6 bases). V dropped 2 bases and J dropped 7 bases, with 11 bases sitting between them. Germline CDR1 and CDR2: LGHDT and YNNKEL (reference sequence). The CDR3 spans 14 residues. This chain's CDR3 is CASSQRGGGEKLFF. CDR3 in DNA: TGTGCCAGCAGCCAACGTGGAGGGGGTGAAAAACTGTTTTTT.